This TCR beta chain was found in a study of blood T cell repertoires in COVID-19. About the study: From T cells, B-cell-depleted T cells, or PBMCs came the material, which was cDNA or gDNA.

Germline V gene lookup returns CDR1 MDHEN and CDR2 SYDVKM. The CDR3 extends over 16 amino acids. The V and J ends lost 5 bases and 7 bases respectively, with 18 bases between them. TCRdb's copy holds only in-frame clones and misses some; the assay was immunoSEQ multiplex PCR. Among fewer than 700,000 clones listed, roughly nine tenths were seen once. Sequencing input: peripheral blood. The sequence was collected from a woman aged 50 to 65 with COVID-19, enrolled during active disease. The gene calls are TRBV28 and TRBJ1-6; D may be TRBD1 (5 bases). For the CDR3, the DNA is TGTGCCAGCAGTACCCCTCGGGCAGGGAGGAATTCACCCCTCCACTTT. Translating gives CASSTPRAGRNSPLHF.